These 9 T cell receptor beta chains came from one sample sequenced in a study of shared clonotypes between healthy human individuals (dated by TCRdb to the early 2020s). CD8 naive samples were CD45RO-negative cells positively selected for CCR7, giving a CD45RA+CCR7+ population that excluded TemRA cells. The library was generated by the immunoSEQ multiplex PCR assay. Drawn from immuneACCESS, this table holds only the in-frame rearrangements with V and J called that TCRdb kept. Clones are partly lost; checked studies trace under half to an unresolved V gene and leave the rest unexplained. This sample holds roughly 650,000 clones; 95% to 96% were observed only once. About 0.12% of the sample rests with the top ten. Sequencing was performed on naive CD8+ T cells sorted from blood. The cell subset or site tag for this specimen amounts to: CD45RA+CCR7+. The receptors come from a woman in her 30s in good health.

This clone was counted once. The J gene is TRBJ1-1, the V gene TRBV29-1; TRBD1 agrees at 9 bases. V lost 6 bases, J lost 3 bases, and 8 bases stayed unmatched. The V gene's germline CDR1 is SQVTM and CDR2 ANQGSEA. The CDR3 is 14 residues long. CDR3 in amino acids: CSVPLTGGDTEAFF. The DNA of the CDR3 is TGCAGCGTCCCATTGACAGGGGGAGACACTGAAGCTTTCTTT.

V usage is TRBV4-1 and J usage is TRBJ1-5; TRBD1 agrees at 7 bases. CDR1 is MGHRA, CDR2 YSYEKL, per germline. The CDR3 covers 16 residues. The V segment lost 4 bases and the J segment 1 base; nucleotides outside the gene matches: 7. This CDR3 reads CASSLRQGRSNQPQHF. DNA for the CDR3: TGCGCCAGCAGCCTTCGACAGGGACGAAGCAATCAGCCCCAGCATTTT.

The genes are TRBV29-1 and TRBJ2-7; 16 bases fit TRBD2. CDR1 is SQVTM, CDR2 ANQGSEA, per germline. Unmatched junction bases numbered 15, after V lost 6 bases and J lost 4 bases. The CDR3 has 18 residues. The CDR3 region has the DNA TGCAGCGTGGGGGGCGTGAGGGGACTAGCGGGAGGGCCGTACGAGCAGTACTTC. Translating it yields CSVGGVRGLAGGPYEQYF.

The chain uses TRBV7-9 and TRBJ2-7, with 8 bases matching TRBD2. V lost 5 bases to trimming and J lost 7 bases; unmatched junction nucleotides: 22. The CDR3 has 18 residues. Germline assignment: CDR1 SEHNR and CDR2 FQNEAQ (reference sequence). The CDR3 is CASSPLIPQREGRWEQYF. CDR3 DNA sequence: TGTGCCAGCAGCCCACTCATACCCCAACGGGAGGGCCGGTGGGAGCAGTACTTC. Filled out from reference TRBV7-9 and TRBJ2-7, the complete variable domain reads DTGVSQNPRHKITKRGQNVTFRCDPISEHNRLYWYRQTLGQGPEFLTYFQNEAQLEKSRLLSDRFSAERPKGSFSTLEIQRTEQGDSAMYLCASSPLIPQREGRWEQYFGPGTRLTVT.

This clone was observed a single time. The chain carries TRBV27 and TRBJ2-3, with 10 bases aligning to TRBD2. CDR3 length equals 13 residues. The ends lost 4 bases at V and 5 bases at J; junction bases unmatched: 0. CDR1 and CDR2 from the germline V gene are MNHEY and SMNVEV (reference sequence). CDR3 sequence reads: CASSWTSGDTQYF. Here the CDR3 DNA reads TGTGCCAGCAGTTGGACTAGCGGAGATACGCAGTATTTT.

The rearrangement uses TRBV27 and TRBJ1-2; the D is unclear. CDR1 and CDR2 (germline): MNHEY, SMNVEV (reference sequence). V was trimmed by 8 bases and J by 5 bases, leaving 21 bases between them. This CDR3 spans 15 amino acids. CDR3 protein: CASFPTARVEYGYTF. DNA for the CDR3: TGTGCCAGCTTCCCCACGGCTCGTGTTGAGTATGGCTACACCTTC.

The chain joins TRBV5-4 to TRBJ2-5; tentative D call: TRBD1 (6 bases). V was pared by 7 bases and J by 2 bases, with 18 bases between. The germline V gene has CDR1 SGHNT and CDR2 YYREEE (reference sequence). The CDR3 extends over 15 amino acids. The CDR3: CASAPEAGAQETQYF. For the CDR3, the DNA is TGTGCCAGCGCCCCCGAGGCAGGGGCACAAGAGACCCAGTACTTC.

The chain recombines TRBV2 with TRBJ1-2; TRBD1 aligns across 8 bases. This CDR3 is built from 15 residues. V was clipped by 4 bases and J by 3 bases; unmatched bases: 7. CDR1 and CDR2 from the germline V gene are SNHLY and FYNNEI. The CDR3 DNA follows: TGTGCCAGCAGTGCGGTACAGGGGGTATACTATGGCTACACCTTC. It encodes CASSAVQGVYYGYTF.

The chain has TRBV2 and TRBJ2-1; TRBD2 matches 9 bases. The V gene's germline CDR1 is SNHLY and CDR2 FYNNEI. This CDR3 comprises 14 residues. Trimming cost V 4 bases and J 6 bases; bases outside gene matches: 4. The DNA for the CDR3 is TGTGCCAGCAGTGCTCTAGCGGGGCCCAATGAGCAGTTCTTC. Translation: CASSALAGPNEQFF.